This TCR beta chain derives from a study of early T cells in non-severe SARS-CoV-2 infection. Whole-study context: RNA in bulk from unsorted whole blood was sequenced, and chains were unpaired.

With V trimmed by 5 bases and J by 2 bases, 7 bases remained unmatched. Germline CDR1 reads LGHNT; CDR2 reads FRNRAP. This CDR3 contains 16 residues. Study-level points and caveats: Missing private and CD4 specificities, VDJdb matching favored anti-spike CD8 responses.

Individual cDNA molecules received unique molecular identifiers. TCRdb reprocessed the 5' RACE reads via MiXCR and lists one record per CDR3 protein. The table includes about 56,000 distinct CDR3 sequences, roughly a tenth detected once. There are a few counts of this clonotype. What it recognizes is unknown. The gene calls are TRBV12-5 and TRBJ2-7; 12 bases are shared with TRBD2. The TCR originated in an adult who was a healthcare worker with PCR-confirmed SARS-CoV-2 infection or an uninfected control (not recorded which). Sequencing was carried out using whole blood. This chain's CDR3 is CASGPGLAGSTYEQYF. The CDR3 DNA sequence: TGTGCTAGTGGTCCCGGACTAGCGGGAAGTACCTACGAGCAGTACTTC.